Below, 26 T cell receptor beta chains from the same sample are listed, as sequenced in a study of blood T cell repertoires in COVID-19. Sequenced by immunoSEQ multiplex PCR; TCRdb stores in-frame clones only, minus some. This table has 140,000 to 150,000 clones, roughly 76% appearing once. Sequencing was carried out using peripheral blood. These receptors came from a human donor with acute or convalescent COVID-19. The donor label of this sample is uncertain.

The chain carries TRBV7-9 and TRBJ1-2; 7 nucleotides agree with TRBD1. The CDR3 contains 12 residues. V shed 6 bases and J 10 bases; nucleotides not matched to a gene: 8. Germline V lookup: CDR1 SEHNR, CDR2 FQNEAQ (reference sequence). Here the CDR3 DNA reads TGTGCCAGCAGTCCCGGGACAGCCATCTACACCTTC. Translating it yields CASSPGTAIYTF.

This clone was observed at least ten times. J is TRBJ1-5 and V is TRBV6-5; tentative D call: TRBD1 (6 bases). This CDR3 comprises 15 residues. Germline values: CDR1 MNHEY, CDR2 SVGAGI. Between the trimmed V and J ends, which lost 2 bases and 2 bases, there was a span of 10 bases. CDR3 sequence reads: CASSYTGYGNQPQHF. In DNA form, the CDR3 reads TGTGCCAGCAGTTACACAGGGTACGGCAATCAGCCCCAGCATTTT.

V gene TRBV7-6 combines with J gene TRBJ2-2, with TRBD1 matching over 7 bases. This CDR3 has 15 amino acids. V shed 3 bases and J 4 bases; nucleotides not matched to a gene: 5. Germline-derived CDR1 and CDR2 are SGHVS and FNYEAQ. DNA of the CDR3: TGTGCCAGCAGCTTTCGGGCAGGGGGCACCGGGGAGCTGTTTTTT. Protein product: CASSFRAGGTGELFF. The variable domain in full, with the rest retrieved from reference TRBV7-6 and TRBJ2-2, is GAGVSQSPRYKVTKRGQDVALRCDPISGHVSLYWYRQALGQGPEFLTYFNYEAQQDKSGLPNDRFSAERPEGSISTLTIQRTEQRDSAMYRCASSFRAGGTGELFFGEGSRLTVL.

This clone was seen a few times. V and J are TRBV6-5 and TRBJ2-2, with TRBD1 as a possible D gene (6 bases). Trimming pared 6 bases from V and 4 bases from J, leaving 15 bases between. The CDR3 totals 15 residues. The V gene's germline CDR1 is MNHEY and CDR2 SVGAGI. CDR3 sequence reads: CASRLLQGTTGELFF. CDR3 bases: TGTGCCAGCAGGCTACTGCAGGGGACCACCGGGGAGCTGTTTTTT.

CDR3 sequence (DNA): TGTGCCAGCAGCTCCCTGGACAGTTCTAACACTGAAGCTTTCTTT. It encodes CASSSLDSSNTEAFF. V gene TRBV7-9 combines with J gene TRBJ1-1, with a possible D match to TRBD1 (6 bases). Trimming shortened V by 4 bases and J by 2 bases, and 14 bases separated the two germline ends. Germline loops: CDR1 SEHNR, CDR2 FQNEAQ (reference sequence). The CDR3 length is 15 residues.

CDR3 nucleotides: TGTGCCAGCAGCCCAATAGTCGGCAGGGGCGAGCAGTACGTC. Encoded protein: CASSPIVGRGEQYV. The gene calls are TRBV6-5 and TRBJ2-7, with D perhaps TRBD1 (6 bases). V shed 6 bases and J shed 6 bases, with 18 bases lying between them. The CDR3 extends over 14 amino acids. CDR1 MNHEY and CDR2 SVGAGI come from the germline V gene.

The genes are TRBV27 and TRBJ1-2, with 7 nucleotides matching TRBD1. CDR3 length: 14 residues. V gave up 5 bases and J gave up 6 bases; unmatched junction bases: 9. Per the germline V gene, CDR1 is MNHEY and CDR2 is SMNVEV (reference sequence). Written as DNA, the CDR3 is TGTGCCAGCAGTCCAAATCGGGACAGTAATGGCTACACCTTC. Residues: CASSPNRDSNGYTF.

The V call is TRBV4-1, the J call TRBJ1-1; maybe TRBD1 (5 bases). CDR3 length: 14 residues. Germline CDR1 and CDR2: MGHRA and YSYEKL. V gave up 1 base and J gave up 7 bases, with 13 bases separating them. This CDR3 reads CASSQGNRGGEAFF. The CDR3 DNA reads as TGCGCCAGCAGCCAAGGGAATAGGGGAGGTGAAGCTTTCTTT.

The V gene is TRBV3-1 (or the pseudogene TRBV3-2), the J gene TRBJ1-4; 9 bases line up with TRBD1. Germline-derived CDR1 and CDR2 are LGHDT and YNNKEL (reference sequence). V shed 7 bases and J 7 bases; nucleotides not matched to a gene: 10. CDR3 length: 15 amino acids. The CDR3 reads CASTGTGGVSEKLFF. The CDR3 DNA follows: TGTGCCAGCACCGGAACAGGGGGCGTTAGTGAAAAACTGTTTTTT.

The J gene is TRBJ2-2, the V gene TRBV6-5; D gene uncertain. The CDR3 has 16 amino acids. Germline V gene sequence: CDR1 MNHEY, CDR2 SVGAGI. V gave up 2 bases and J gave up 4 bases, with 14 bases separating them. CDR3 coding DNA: TGTGCCAGCAGTTACCCGCGTACAGTAAGCACCGGGGAGCTGTTTTTT. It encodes CASSYPRTVSTGELFF.

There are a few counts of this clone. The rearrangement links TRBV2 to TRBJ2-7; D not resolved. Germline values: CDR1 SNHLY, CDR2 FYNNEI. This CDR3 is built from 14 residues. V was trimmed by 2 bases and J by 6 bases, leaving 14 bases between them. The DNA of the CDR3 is TGTGCCAGCAGTGAAAACGACTTTCTAGGCGAGCAGTACGTC. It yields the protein CASSENDFLGEQYV.

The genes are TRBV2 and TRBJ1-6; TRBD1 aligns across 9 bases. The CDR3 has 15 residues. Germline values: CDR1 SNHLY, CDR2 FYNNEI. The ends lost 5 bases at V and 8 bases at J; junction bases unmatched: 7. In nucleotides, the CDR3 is TGTGCCAGCAGTAAGAGGACAGGGGCGGATTCACCCCTCCACTTT. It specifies CASSKRTGADSPLHF.

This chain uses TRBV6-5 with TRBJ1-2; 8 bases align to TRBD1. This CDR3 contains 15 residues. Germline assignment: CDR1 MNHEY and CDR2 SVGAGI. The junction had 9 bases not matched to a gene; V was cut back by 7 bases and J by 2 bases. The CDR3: CASTTKTGANYGYTF. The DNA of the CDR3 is TGTGCCAGCACCACCAAGACAGGGGCAAACTATGGCTACACCTTC.

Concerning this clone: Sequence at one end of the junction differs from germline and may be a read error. CDR3 protein: CASTYMGQSAF. For the CDR3, the DNA is TGTGCCAGCACGTACATGGGACAGAGCGCCTTC. V and J are TRBV6-5 and TRBJ1-2; 7 positions match TRBD1. CDR1 is MNHEY, CDR2 SVGAGI, per germline. The CDR3 extends over 11 amino acids.

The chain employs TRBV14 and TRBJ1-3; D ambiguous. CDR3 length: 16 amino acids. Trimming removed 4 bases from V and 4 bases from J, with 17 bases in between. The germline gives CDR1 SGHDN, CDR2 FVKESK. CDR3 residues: CASSPLIQAWGNTIYF. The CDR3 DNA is TGTGCCAGCAGCCCTCTGATCCAAGCTTGGGGAAACACCATATATTTT. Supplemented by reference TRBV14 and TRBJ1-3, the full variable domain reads EAGVTQFPSHSVIEKGQTVTLRCDPISGHDNLYWYRRVMGKEIKFLLHFVKESKQDESGMPNNRFLAERTGGTYSTLKVQPAELEDSGVYFCASSPLIQAWGNTIYFGEGSWLTVV.

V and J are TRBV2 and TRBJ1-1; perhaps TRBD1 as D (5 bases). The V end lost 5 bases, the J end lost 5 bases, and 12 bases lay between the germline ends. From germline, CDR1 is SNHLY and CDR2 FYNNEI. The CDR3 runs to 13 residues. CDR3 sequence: CASSPQGRTEAFF. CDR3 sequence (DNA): TGTGCCAGCAGTCCTCAGGGAAGGACTGAAGCTTTCTTT.

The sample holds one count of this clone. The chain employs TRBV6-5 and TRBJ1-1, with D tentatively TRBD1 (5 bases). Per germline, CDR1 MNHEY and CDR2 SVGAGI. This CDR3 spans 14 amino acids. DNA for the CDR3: TGTTCGACTTCACGGGGGGGAATGAACACTGAAGCTTTCTTT. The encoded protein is CSTSRGGMNTEAFF.

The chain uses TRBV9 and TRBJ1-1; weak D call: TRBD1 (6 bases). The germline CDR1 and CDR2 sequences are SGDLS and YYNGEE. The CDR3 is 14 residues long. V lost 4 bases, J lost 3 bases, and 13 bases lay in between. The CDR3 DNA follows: TGTGCCAGCAGCCCAGGAGGGGGGGACACTGAAGCTTTCTTT. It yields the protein CASSPGGGDTEAFF.

The CDR3 region has the DNA TGTGCCAGTAGTTTTCCGTCCGGGACAGGGGACACTGAAGCTTTCTTT. The encoded protein is CASSFPSGTGDTEAFF. The V and J genes are TRBV19 and TRBJ1-1, with TRBD1 matching over 10 bases. V was clipped by 5 bases and J by 3 bases; unmatched bases: 9. CDR1 is LNHDA and CDR2 is SQIVND in the germline V gene (reference sequence). The CDR3 is 16 residues long. Drawing the rest from reference TRBV19 and TRBJ1-1, the complete variable domain is DGGITQSPKYLFRKEGQNVTLSCEQNLNHDAMYWYRQDPGQGLRLIYYSQIVNDFQKGDIAEGYSVSREKKESFPLTVTSAQKNPTAFYLCASSFPSGTGDTEAFFGQGTRLTVV.

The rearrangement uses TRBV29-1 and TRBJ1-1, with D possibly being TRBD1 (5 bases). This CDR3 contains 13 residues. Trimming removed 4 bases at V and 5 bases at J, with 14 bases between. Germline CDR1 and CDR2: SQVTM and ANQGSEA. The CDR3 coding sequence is TGCAGCGTTGCAACGGGGGGTGGTACTGAAGCTTTCTTT. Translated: CSVATGGGTEAFF. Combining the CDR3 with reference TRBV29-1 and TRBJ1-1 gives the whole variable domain SAVISQKPSRDICQRGTSLTIQCQVDSQVTMMFWYRQQPGQSLTLIATANQGSEATYESGFVIDKFPISRPNLTFSTLTVSNMSPEDSSIYLCSVATGGGTEAFFGQGTRLTVV.

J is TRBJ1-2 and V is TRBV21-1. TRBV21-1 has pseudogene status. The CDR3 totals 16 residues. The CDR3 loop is CASSKANQEGDYCYTF. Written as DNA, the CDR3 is TGTGCCAGCAGCAAAGCAAATCAGGAGGGAGATTACTGCTACACCTTC.

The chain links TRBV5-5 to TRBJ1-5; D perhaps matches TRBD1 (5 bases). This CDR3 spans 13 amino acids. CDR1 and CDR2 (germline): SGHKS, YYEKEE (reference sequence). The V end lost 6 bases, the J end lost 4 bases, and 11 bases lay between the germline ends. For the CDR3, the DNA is TGTGCCAGCAACCAGGGATGGAATCAGCCCCAGCATTTT. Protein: CASNQGWNQPQHF.

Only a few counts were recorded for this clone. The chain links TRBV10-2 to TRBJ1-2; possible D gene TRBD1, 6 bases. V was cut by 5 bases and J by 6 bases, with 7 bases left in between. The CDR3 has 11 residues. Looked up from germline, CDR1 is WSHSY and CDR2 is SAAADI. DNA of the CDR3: TGCGCCAGCAGTTACAGGGATGGCTACACCTTC. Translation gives CASSYRDGYTF.

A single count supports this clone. The CDR3 DNA follows: TGTGCCAGCAGCCCTCTGGGAGGGTTCAGCACAGATACGCAGTATTTT. It specifies CASSPLGGFSTDTQYF. This chain uses TRBV7-8 with TRBJ2-3; 7 nucleotides match TRBD2. Unmatched junction bases numbered 8, after V lost 5 bases and J lost 0 bases. Germline lookup yields CDR1 SGHVS and CDR2 FQNEAQ. The length of the CDR3 is 16 residues.

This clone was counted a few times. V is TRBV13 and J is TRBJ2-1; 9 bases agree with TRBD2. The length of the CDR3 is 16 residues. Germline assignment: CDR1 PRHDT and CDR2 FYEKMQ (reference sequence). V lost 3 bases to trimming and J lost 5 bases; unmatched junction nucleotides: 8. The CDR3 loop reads CASSFLRGGQDNEQFF. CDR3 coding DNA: TGTGCCAGCAGCTTCCTGCGGGGGGGCCAGGACAATGAGCAGTTCTTC. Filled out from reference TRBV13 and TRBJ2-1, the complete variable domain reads AAGVIQSPRHLIKEKRETATLKCYPIPRHDTVYWYQQGPGQDPQFLISFYEKMQSDKGSIPDRFSAQQFSDYHSELNMSSLELGDSALYFCASSFLRGGQDNEQFFGPGTRLTVL.

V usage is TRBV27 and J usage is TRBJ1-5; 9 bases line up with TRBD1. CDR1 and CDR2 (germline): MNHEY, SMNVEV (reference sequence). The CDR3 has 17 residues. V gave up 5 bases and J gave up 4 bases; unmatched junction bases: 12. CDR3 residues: CASSPTGQGRLNQPQHF. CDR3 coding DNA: TGTGCCAGCAGTCCTACGGGACAGGGAAGATTAAATCAGCCCCAGCATTTT.